This T cell receptor beta chain was recovered during a study of OX40 agonist ivuxolimab in advanced cancers. Study findings and constraints: At 0.1 to 3.0 mg/kg, CD4+ and CD8+ blood T cells expanded clonally by week 6. It was also the case that some nonresponders had low normalized T-cell clonal expansion. CD8+ T cells showed, on average, more clonal expansion than CD4+ cells.

Regarding this clone: What it binds is unknown.

This table comes from immunoSEQ multiplex PCR, and its TCRdb copy is limited to in-frame clones, with some not included. The sample consists of 82,000 or so clones, 80% to 95% of them appearing once. Specimen: CD4+ or CD8+ T cells sorted from blood, collected in a trial of the OX40 agonist ivuxolimab. The receptor was derived from an adult with an advanced solid tumor such as melanoma, head and neck, liver or kidney cancer.

The CDR3 DNA reads as TGTGCCAGCAGCGGAGGGGAACTCTGGCAGGGCACTACCTACGAGCAGTACTTC. Its translation: CASSGGELWQGTTYEQYF. The chain links TRBV9 to TRBJ2-7, with D perhaps TRBD1 or TRBD2 (5 bases each). There are 18 residues in the CDR3. Trimming removed 3 bases from V and 2 bases from J, with 24 bases in between. CDR1 is SGDLS, CDR2 YYNGEE, per germline.